The 29 T cell receptor beta chains reported below all come from one sample, sequenced in a study of spatial heterogeneity in lung cancer. Stated time point: sample taken at primary tumor resection. Whole RNA came from tumor, nontumor lung or frozen PBMC and was sequenced without being sorted. TCRdb reprocessed the 5' RACE reads with MiXCR, giving one entry per CDR3 protein. In the table there are about 26,000 distinct CDR3 sequences, roughly 13% of which are singletons. This specimen was PBMCs, taken at surgery. All receptors come from a female donor with early-stage non-small cell lung cancer.

Turning to this clonotype: A read error may be the cause here, since a much bigger clone is one base away. The rearrangement uses TRBV12-3 or TRBV12-4 and TRBJ1-6; 7 positions match TRBD1. Losses at the gene ends were 5 bases for V and 9 bases for J; bases not matched to a gene: 10. The CDR3 totals 15 residues. CDR3 loop: CASSTDTGASSPLHF. The CDR3 DNA sequence: TGTGCCAGCAGTACGGATACAGGGGCGAGTTCACCCCTCCACTTT.

This clonotype has a count of ten or more. Written as DNA, the CDR3 is TGTGCCAGCAGCTTAAGTGTGAGTCGGGGATACAATGAGCAGTTCTTC. Amino acid sequence: CASSLSVSRGYNEQFF. V is TRBV5-4 and J is TRBJ2-1; D is possibly TRBD2 (5 bases). Germline CDR1 SGHNT, CDR2 YYREEE (reference sequence). V was trimmed by 2 bases and J by 4 bases, leaving 16 bases between them. CDR3 length: 16 residues. The full variable domain, rest sourced from reference TRBV5-4 and TRBJ2-1, is ETGVTQSPTHLIKTRGQQVTLRCSSQSGHNTVSWYQQALGQGPQFIFQYYREEENGRGNFPPRFSGLQFPNYSSELNVNALELDDSALYLCASSLSVSRGYNEQFFGPGTRLTVL.

This clonotype was observed at least ten times. CDR3 sequence reads: CASSESSNQPQHF. The CDR3 DNA sequence: TGTGCCAGTAGTGAAAGTAGCAATCAGCCCCAGCATTTT. The chain recombines TRBV19 with TRBJ1-5; D ambiguous. Germline V CDR1 and CDR2: LNHDA, SQIVND (reference sequence). V shed 5 bases and J shed 0 bases, with 5 bases lying between them. The CDR3 runs to 13 residues. The entire variable domain, with the rest obtained from reference TRBV19 and TRBJ1-5, is as follows: DGGITQSPKYLFRKEGQNVTLSCEQNLNHDAMYWYRQDPGQGLRLIYYSQIVNDFQKGDIAEGYSVSREKKESFPLTVTSAQKNPTAFYLCASSESSNQPQHFGDGTRLSIL.

The rearrangement uses TRBV18 and TRBJ1-5; 8 bases fit TRBD1. From germline, CDR1 is KGHSH and CDR2 LQKENI. V shed 8 bases, J shed 2 bases, and the junction held 5 bases outside the gene matches. The CDR3 covers 14 residues. CDR3 nucleotide sequence: TGTGCCAGCGCGCAGACAGGGGGCAATCAGCCCCAGCATTTT. Translated, it gives CASAQTGGNQPQHF.

This clonotype has at least ten counts. The DNA of the CDR3 is TGCGCCAGCAGCCTCAATTGGGGGTATAATTCACCCCTCCACTTT. Amino acids: CASSLNWGYNSPLHF. This rearrangement joins TRBV5-1 to TRBJ1-6, with a possible D match to TRBD1 (5 bases). Germline assignment: CDR1 SGHRS and CDR2 YFSETQ. Trimming left V 4 bases short and J 4 bases short, with 12 bases between. The CDR3 has 15 residues.

This clonotype was detected ten times or more. The rearrangement links TRBV5-1 to TRBJ2-3, with 13 bases aligning to TRBD2. Germline V gene data show CDR1 as SGHRS and CDR2 as YFSETQ. CDR3 length: 19 residues. V lost 4 bases, J lost 0 bases, and 11 bases stayed unmatched. Written as DNA, the CDR3 is TGCGCCAGCAGCCCGATACTAGCGGGAGGGCCGTCTAGCACAGATACGCAGTATTTT. This codes for CASSPILAGGPSSTDTQYF.

The sample holds many counts of this clonotype. The chain has TRBV7-2 and TRBJ2-5; TRBD2 aligns across 7 bases. Per the germline V gene, CDR1 is SGHTA and CDR2 is FQGNSA. The CDR3 covers 14 residues. After removal of 4 bases from V and 5 bases from J, the junction contained 7 bases not matched to a gene. CDR3 nucleotides: TGTGCCAGCAGCTCATACGGGAGGTTGGAGACCCAGTACTTC. This codes for CASSSYGRLETQYF.

This clonotype was observed at least ten times. The CDR3 DNA follows: TGTGCCAGCAGTAGCCCCCGGGACAGAGCCACCGGGGAGCTGTTTTTT. Amino acids: CASSSPRDRATGELFF. The chain couples TRBV6-2 or TRBV6-3 to TRBJ2-2, with 7 bases matching TRBD1. The CDR3 consists of 16 residues. Germline V lookup: CDR1 MNHEY, CDR2 SVGEGT. J gave up 4 bases and V 5 bases, and 10 bases lay outside the gene matches.

This clonotype came up many times. The chain is built from TRBV4-1 and TRBJ1-2; D perhaps matches TRBD1 (5 bases). The V end lost 1 base, the J end lost 4 bases, and 10 bases lay between the germline ends. Germline CDR1 MGHRA, CDR2 YSYEKL. The CDR3 has 14 amino acids. The DNA of the CDR3 is TGCGCCAGCAGCCAAGGCGACAGTAGCTATGGCTACACCTTC. Translation gives CASSQGDSSYGYTF.

This clonotype was observed at least ten times. The chain employs TRBV28 and TRBJ2-7; D not resolved. Per germline, CDR1 MDHEN and CDR2 SYDVKM. V dropped 3 bases and J dropped 0 bases, with 9 bases sitting between them. The CDR3 has 14 residues. The CDR3 DNA follows: TGTGCCAGCAGTTTGGCTGTTTACTCCTACGAGCAGTACTTC. Translating gives CASSLAVYSYEQYF.

About this clonotype itself: A much larger clone differs from this one at a single base, so this may be a read error. The V gene is TRBV5-1, the J gene TRBJ2-4; 9 nucleotides match TRBD1. Trimming took 1 base from V and 6 from J; bases not matched to a gene: 11. CDR3 length: 17 amino acids. Germline CDR1 and CDR2: SGHRS and YFSETQ. CDR3 in amino acids: CASSLTGGETTLNIQYF. Here the CDR3 DNA reads TGCGCCAGCAGCTTGACAGGGGGCGAGACCACTTTAAACATTCAGTACTTC.

This clonotype appeared a few times. The V and J genes are TRBV7-2 and TRBJ1-2, with D tentatively TRBD1 (6 bases). The ends were cut back, 6 bases at V and 4 bases at J, with 15 bases in the middle. The CDR3 runs to 14 residues. Germline-derived CDR1 and CDR2 are SGHTA and FQGNSA. CDR3 sequence reads: CASSNHQGIYGYTF. CDR3 nucleotide sequence: TGTGCCAGCAGTAACCACCAGGGGATCTATGGCTACACCTTC.

In its sample, this clonotype was seen a few times. The V call is TRBV5-6, the J call TRBJ2-3, with 11 bases matching TRBD2. The V gene end was trimmed by 4 bases and the J gene end by 2 bases; junction bases not matched to a gene: 3. Germline CDR1 is SGHDT and CDR2 is YYEEEE. The CDR3 consists of 15 residues. The chain's CDR3 is CASSRGLAATDTQYF. The CDR3 nucleotides read TGTGCCAGCAGCCGGGGACTAGCGGCCACAGATACGCAGTATTTT.

The CDR3 bases are TGTGCCAGCAGCCAAGATATAGCGGGGGGGCCCGGTGAGCAGTTCTTC. Translation: CASSQDIAGGPGEQFF. The chain couples TRBV4-2 to TRBJ2-1; 11 nucleotides align to TRBD2. CDR1 and CDR2 (germline): LGHNA, YNFKEQ. V trimming: 0 bases; J trimming: 9 bases; junction bases outside the gene matches: 7. This CDR3 has 16 amino acids.

The V and J genes are TRBV25-1 and TRBJ2-2; 7 bases agree with TRBD1. Germline CDR1 is MGHDK and CDR2 is SYGVNS. V was clipped by 2 bases and J by 1 base; unmatched bases: 4. The CDR3 has 16 amino acids. For the CDR3, the DNA is TGTGCCAGCAGTGAAGGCAGGGGGTGGAACACCGGGGAGCTGTTTTTT. This gives the protein CASSEGRGWNTGELFF.

In nucleotides, the CDR3 is TGTGCCAGCAGTTTAGGGACAGGGGGGACTAATGAAAAACTGTTTTTT. Translating gives CASSLGTGGTNEKLFF. V gene TRBV28 combines with J gene TRBJ1-4, with 11 bases fitting TRBD1. The CDR3 has 16 residues. After removal of 2 bases from V and 2 bases from J, the junction contained 1 base not matched to a gene. The germline gives CDR1 MDHEN, CDR2 SYDVKM. Filled out from reference TRBV28 and TRBJ1-4, the complete variable domain reads DVKVTQSSRYLVKRTGEKVFLECVQDMDHENMFWYRQDPGLGLRLIYFSYDVKMKEKGDIPEGYSVSREKKERFSLILESASTNQTSMYLCASSLGTGGTNEKLFFGSGTQLSVL.

The table lists this clonotype with many counts. The germline gene is not matched at one end of the junction; a read error may be the cause. V usage is TRBV28 and J usage is TRBJ2-2; 9 bases fit TRBD2. There are 12 residues in the CDR3. The germline gives CDR1 MDHEN, CDR2 SYDVKM. CDR3 DNA: TGTGCCAGCAGTTTCACGCGGGGGGGGCTGTTTTTT. The encoded protein is CASSFTRGGLFF.

This clonotype was seen only a few times. The CDR3 DNA sequence: TGTGCCTCCGGTTTAGCCGGACAGTGGGGCGCCTACGAGCAGTACTTC. It codes for CASGLAGQWGAYEQYF. The chain couples TRBV12-3 or TRBV12-4 to TRBJ2-7, with a weak D call TRBD1 (6 bases). V was trimmed by 11 bases and J by 2 bases, leaving 25 bases between them. This CDR3 contains 16 residues.

The sample holds many counts of this clonotype. The V call is TRBV4-2, the J call TRBJ2-1, with 12 bases aligning to TRBD2. Germline loops: CDR1 LGHNA, CDR2 YNFKEQ. J lost 4 bases, V lost 0 bases, and 10 bases had no gene match. The CDR3 is made up of 19 amino acids. The CDR3 coding sequence is TGTGCCAGCAGCCAAGACCCTTCCGGACTAGCGGGAACTTACAATGAGCAGTTCTTC. As protein: CASSQDPSGLAGTYNEQFF.

A note on this clonotype: This may be a read error, as it is one base from a much larger clone. This chain connects TRBV6-1 to TRBJ1-6, with a weak D call TRBD1 (5 bases). The CDR3 has 18 residues. Germline CDR1 reads MNHNS; CDR2 reads SASEGT. Here the CDR3 reads CTSSPHSTGTTVFRPLHF. The CDR3 DNA is TGTACCAGCAGTCCCCACTCAACCGGGACGACGGTCTTTAGGCCCCTCCACTTT.

This clonotype was counted many times. DNA for the CDR3: TGTGCCAGCAGCACCGGGACAGGGAATCAGCCCCAGCATTTT. Its protein is CASSTGTGNQPQHF. The chain joins TRBV7-9 to TRBJ1-5; TRBD1 agrees at 9 bases. V lost 5 bases and J lost 4; bases outside the gene matches: 3. The CDR3 length is 14 residues. Germline-derived CDR1 and CDR2 are SEHNR and FQNEAQ (reference sequence).

This clonotype was observed at least ten times. The chain carries TRBV7-2 and TRBJ2-7; no reliable D call. CDR3 length equals 12 residues. Germline CDR1 SGHTA, CDR2 FQGNSA. V lost 2 bases, J lost 4 bases, and 6 bases lay in between. Here the CDR3 reads CASSLLRYEQYF. The CDR3, as DNA: TGTGCCAGCAGCTTATTGCGGTACGAGCAGTACTTC. The variable domain in full, with the rest retrieved from reference TRBV7-2 and TRBJ2-7, is GAGVSQSPSNKVTEKGKDVELRCDPISGHTALYWYRQSLGQGLEFLIYFQGNSAPDKSGLPSDRFSAERTGGSVSTLTIQRTQQEDSAVYLCASSLLRYEQYFGPGTRLTVT.

This clonotype showed up many times. This rearrangement joins TRBV6-2 or TRBV6-3 to TRBJ2-7; 9 nucleotides line up with TRBD1. CDR1 is MNHEY, CDR2 SVGEGT, per germline. V was pared by 4 bases and J by 1 base, with 8 bases of the junction left unmatched. This CDR3 contains 16 residues. Here the CDR3 DNA reads TGTGCCAGCAGTTCCAGCCGGGACAGGGAATCCTACGAGCAGTACTTC. It codes for CASSSSRDRESYEQYF.

As DNA, the CDR3 is TGTGCCAGCACGATCACAGGGGAGACATACGAGCAGTACTTC. Translated, it gives CASTITGETYEQYF. This rearrangement joins TRBV7-2 to TRBJ2-7, with 7 bases that match TRBD1. Germline V CDR1 and CDR2: SGHTA, FQGNSA. This CDR3 has 14 residues. V lost 7 bases to trimming and J lost 4 bases; unmatched junction nucleotides: 10.

This clonotype has just a few counts. This chain links TRBV6-1 with TRBJ1-1; 8 positions agree with TRBD1. The trim removed 7 bases at V and 1 base at J, leaving 5 bases unmatched. The CDR3 is made up of 14 amino acids. Germline CDR1 MNHNS, CDR2 SASEGT. CDR3 loop: CASIRTGRNTEAFF. The DNA for the CDR3 is TGTGCCAGCATCCGGACAGGGAGGAACACTGAAGCTTTCTTT.

There are many counts of this clonotype. The chain combines TRBV6-2 or TRBV6-3 with TRBJ1-5, with a possible D match to TRBD1 (6 bases). Germline-derived CDR1 and CDR2 are MNHEY and SVGEGT. The CDR3 length is 13 residues. The V end lost 10 bases, the J end lost 4 bases, and 14 bases lay between the germline ends. The CDR3 here is CAITRTENQPQHF. The CDR3 coding sequence is TGTGCCATTACCCGGACAGAAAATCAGCCCCAGCATTTT.

The V gene is TRBV6-5, the J gene TRBJ2-7; D assignment may be TRBD1 or TRBD2 (5 bases each). The germline V gene encodes CDR1 MNHEY and CDR2 SVGAGI. V lost 5 bases and J 3 bases, leaving 14 bases between the germline ends. This CDR3 has 14 amino acids. The CDR3 region is CASSPTLGVYEQYF. As DNA, the CDR3 is TGTGCCAGCAGTCCCACCCTGGGGGTCTACGAGCAGTACTTC.

This clonotype was detected only a few times. The chain is built from TRBV3-2 and TRBJ1-5. TRBV3-2 is a documented pseudogene. This CDR3 is built from 14 residues. This CDR3 reads CASSFRDLSKPQHF. CDR3 bases: TGTGCCAGCAGCTTCAGGGACCTTTCCAAACCCCAGCATTTT.

By share, this clonotype counts as medium-sized. The rearrangement links TRBV7-3 to TRBJ2-3; either TRBD1 or TRBD2 may fit D (6 bases each). The CDR3 spans 16 residues. Germline values: CDR1 SGHTA, CDR2 FQGTGA. Trimming left V 2 bases short and J 8 bases short, with 20 bases between. The CDR3 spells CASSLDPGALGGTQYF. CDR3 DNA: TGTGCCAGCAGCTTAGATCCGGGGGCGTTGGGTGGTACGCAGTATTTT.